Listed below are T cell receptor beta chains from one sample, sequenced in a study of T cell repertoires in aging, cancer and after chemotherapy. One entry per CDR3 protein, called by TCRdb with MiXCR from the multiplex PCR reads. This sample carries about 5,300 distinct CDR3 sequences, about 30% of them seen once, and the ten largest clones take roughly 32%. The specimen was blood. The origin of the receptors is a human donor with a solid tumor. The CDR3 runs from the conserved cysteine through the conserved F or W.

j_call v_call cdr3_aa
TRBJ2-7 TRBV6-1 CASSEALPGTGLYEQYF
TRBJ2-5 TRBV5-4 CASSSPTSAQETQYF
TRBJ2-7 TRBV24-1 CATSDTGYEQYF
TRBJ2-1 TRBV27 CASSSTPLTSGSLNEQFF
TRBJ2-6 TRBV19 CASSTGQGSGANVLTF
TRBJ2-3 TRBV24-1 CATSDPRQGTDTQYF
TRBJ2-7 TRBV20-1 CSARRTAYEQYF
TRBJ1-1 TRBV7-9 CASSLPPTGNTEAFF
TRBJ1-5 TRBV7-9 CASSLRQHQPQHF
TRBJ2-3 TRBV20-1 CSANDWTTSNSGRAGDATDTQYF
TRBJ1-3 TRBV20-1 CSARGDSGNTIYF
TRBJ1-6 TRBV7-9 CASSLGTYNSPLHF
TRBJ1-2 TRBV6-4 CASSDKTGSNYGYTF
TRBJ1-2 TRBV15 CATRDRDRGQATAGKWYGYTF
TRBJ2-3 TRBV12-3/TRBV12-4 CASSFGGAADTQYF
TRBJ2-2 TRBV11-2 CASSLGTGGELFF
TRBJ2-1 TRBV19 CASRPWKDGNEQFF
TRBJ1-1 TRBV6-5 CASSYTPYTEAFF
TRBJ2-3 TRBV30 CAWSWPSTDTQYF
TRBJ1-2 TRBV7-6 CASSLSSGGAYGYTF
TRBJ2-7 TRBV6-6 CASSSGPYEQYF
TRBJ2-2 TRBV20-1 CSAGGRLVGRGGELFF
TRBJ2-7 TRBV6-2/TRBV6-3 CASSYNEQYF
TRBJ2-7 TRBV20-1 CSAKTGTEYEQYF
TRBJ2-7 TRBV7-9 CASSSPLVFAGKLYVQYF
TRBJ2-6 TRBV29-1 CSVEVISGANVLTF
TRBJ2-1 TRBV28 CANGGLTYNEQFF
TRBJ1-1 TRBV7-4 CASSCGGDHTEAFF